This paragraph reports one T cell receptor beta chain. Its matching antigen is unknown. This specimen belongs to a study of T-cell memory formation after mild COVID-19. Study results and limitations: CD4/CD8 balance characterized clones contracting day 15 to 85, and CD4+ skew characterized later expanders.

Germline lookup yields CDR1 SGHVS and CDR2 FNYEAQ. The length of the CDR3 is 15 residues. The V end lost 5 bases, the J end lost 6 bases, and 17 bases lay between the germline ends. It was 5'RACE with constant-segment primers that produced the TCR alpha and TCR beta cDNA libraries, which carried sample barcodes and UMIs. TCRdb reanalysed the 5' RACE reads using MiXCR and keeps one entry per CDR3 protein. Found here are hundreds of thousands of distinct CDR3 sequences, 20% of them singletons; the top ten hold 7.5% to 10%. The rearrangement uses TRBV7-6 and TRBJ2-1; a possible D gene is TRBD2 (7 bases). Sequenced: PBMCs or a T cell subset sorted from them (not recorded which). The TCR comes from an adult woman who had mild COVID-19 (a few samples of this study predate the infection). Cell type and time point are not known. The CDR3 bases are TGTGCCAGCAGCCCGAACCGGGGGGCCATCAATGAGCAGTTCTTC. Translation gives CASSPNRGAINEQFF.